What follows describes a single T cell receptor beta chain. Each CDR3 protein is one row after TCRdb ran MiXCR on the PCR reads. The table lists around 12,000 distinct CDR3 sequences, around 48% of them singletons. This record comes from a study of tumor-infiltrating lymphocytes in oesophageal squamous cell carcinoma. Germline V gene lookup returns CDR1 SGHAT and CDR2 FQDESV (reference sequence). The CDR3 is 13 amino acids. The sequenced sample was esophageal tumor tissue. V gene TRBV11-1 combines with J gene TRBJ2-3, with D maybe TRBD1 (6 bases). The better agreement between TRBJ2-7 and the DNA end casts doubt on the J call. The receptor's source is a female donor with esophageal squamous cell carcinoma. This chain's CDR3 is CASSRTVTYEQYF. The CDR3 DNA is TGTGCCAGCAGCCGGACAGTGACCTACGAGCAGTACTTC.